This T cell receptor (beta chain) was found in a study of OX40 agonist ivuxolimab in advanced cancers. The CDR3 runs to 15 residues. Trimming took off 3 bases at V and 2 bases at J, with 10 bases between the two ends. Looked up from germline, CDR1 is MNHNS and CDR2 is SASEGT. TCRdb keeps only in-frame clones here, not all; method: immunoSEQ multiplex PCR. This table holds tens of thousands of clones, 75% to 95% found once. V usage is TRBV6-1 and J usage is TRBJ1-4; maybe TRBD1 (5 bases). The material was CD4+ or CD8+ T cells sorted from blood, obtained in a trial of the OX40 agonist ivuxolimab. This clonotype originated in an adult with an advanced solid tumor such as melanoma, head and neck, liver or kidney cancer. Here the CDR3 reads CASSEQGGTNEKLFF. CDR3 DNA sequence: TGTGCCAGCAGTGAGCAGGGAGGGACTAATGAAAAACTGTTTTTT.